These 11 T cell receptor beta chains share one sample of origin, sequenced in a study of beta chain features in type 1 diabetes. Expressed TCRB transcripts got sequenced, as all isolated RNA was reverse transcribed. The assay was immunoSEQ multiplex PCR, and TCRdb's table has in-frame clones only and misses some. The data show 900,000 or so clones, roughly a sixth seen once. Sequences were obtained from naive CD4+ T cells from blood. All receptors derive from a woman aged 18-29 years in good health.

The CDR3 DNA follows: TGTGCCAGCAGGCGGGGGACAGGGGGCCTCGAGCAGTACTTC. Protein sequence: CASRRGTGGLEQYF. The chain couples TRBV6-1 to TRBJ2-7; 12 bases line up with TRBD1. Germline loops: CDR1 MNHNS, CDR2 SASEGT. This CDR3 has 14 residues. J lost 6 bases, V lost 6 bases, and 6 bases had no gene match.

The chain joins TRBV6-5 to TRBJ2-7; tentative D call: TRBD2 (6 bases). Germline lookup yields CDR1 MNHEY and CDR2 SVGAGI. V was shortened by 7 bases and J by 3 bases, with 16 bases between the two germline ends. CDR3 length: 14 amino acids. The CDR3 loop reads CASTLEGLGYEQYF. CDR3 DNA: TGTGCCAGCACCCTAGAGGGACTCGGCTACGAGCAGTACTTC.

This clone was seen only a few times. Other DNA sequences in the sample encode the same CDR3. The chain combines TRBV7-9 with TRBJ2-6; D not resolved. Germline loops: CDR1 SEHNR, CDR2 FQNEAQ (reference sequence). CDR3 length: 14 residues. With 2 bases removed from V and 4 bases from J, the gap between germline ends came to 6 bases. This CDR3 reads CASSLTSGANVLTF. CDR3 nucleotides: TGTGCCAGCAGCTTAACATCCGGGGCCAACGTCCTGACTTTC.

CDR3 amino acids: CAISDGAAYHNEQFF. The CDR3, as DNA: TGTGCCATCTCAGACGGGGCCGCATATCACAATGAGCAGTTCTTC. J is TRBJ2-1 and V is TRBV11-2; TRBD1 or TRBD2 may be the D gene (5 bases each). CDR3 length: 15 residues. Between the trimmed V and J ends, which lost 10 bases and 5 bases, there was a span of 21 bases. Germline CDR1 SGHAT, CDR2 FQNNGV.

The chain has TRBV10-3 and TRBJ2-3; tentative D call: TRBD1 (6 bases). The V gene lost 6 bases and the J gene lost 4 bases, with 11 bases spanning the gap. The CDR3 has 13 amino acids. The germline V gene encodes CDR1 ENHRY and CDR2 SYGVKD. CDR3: CAIRIQGSDTQYF. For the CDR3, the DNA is TGTGCCATCAGGATACAGGGTTCAGATACGCAGTATTTT.

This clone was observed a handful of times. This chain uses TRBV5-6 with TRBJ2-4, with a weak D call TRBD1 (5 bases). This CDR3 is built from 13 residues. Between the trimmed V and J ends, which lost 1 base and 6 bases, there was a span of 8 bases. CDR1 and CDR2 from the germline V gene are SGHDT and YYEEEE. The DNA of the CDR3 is TGTGCCAGCAGCTTGCGACAGCTAAACATTCAGTACTTC. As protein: CASSLRQLNIQYF.

The CDR3 DNA reads as TGTGCCAGTAGTATAGTACTGAACACTGAAGCTTTCTTT. Translated: CASSIVLNTEAFF. The chain recombines TRBV19 with TRBJ1-1; D not certain. Trimming cost V 1 base and J 0 bases, with 3 bases left between them. Germline loops: CDR1 LNHDA, CDR2 SQIVND (reference sequence). This CDR3 has 13 residues.

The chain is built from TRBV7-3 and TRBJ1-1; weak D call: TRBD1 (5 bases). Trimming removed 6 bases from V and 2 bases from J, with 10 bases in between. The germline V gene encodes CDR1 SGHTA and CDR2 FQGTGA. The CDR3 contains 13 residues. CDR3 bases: TGTGCCAGCAGTCAGGGTGGCAACACTGAAGCTTTCTTT. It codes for CASSQGGNTEAFF. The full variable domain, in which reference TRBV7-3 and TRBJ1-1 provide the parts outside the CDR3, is GAGVSQTPSNKVTEKGKYVELRCDPISGHTALYWYRQSLGQGPEFLIYFQGTGAADDSGLPNDRFFAVRPEGSVSTLKIQRTERGDSAVYLCASSQGGNTEAFFGQGTRLTVV.

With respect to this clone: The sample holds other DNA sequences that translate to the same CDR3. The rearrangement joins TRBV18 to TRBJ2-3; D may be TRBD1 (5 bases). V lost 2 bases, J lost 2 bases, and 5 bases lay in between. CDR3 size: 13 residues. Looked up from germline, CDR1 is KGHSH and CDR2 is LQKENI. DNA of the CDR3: TGTGCCAGCTCACCAGGGGCCACAGATACGCAGTATTTT. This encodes CASSPGATDTQYF.

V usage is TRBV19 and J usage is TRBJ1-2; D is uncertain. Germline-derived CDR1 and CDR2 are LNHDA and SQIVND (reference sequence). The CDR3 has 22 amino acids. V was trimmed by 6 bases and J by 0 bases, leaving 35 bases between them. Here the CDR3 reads CASRREYTKSKPTSTTNYGYTF. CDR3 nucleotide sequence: TGTGCCAGTAGGAGAGAGTACACCAAGAGTAAACCAACCTCAACAACTAACTATGGCTACACCTTC. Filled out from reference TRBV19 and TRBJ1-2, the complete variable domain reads DGGITQSPKYLFRKEGQNVTLSCEQNLNHDAMYWYRQDPGQGLRLIYYSQIVNDFQKGDIAEGYSVSREKKESFPLTVTSAQKNPTAFYLCASRREYTKSKPTSTTNYGYTFGSGTRLTVV.

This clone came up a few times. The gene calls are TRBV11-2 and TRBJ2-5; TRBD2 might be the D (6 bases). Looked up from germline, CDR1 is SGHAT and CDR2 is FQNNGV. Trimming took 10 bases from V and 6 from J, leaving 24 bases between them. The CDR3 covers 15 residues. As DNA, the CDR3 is TGTGCCATATCTGGCTCCTTAGGCGGGAAGCAGACCCAGTACTTC. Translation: CAISGSLGGKQTQYF.